This T cell receptor beta chain was sequenced during a study of lymphopenia after photon versus proton radiotherapy. Study-wide results and limits: Under photons, naive T cells and diversity fell while effector/memory populations rose. Oligoclonal CD8+ Temra expansion after nadir drove photon patients' diversity drop.

Only in-frame clones appear in the TCRdb table, and some are missing; sequencing was by immunoSEQ multiplex PCR. The data hold approximately 50,000 clones, with about four fifths observed a single time. Of note for this clone: What it binds is unknown.

This TCR derives from a man aged 45-60 years with gastric cancer. The sample in question was peripheral blood, obtained from a patient treated with photon-based radiotherapy.

Here the CDR3 DNA reads TGTGCCAGCAGCTTATTGGTGACTAGCGGGATTTACGAGCAGTACTTC. Its translation: CASSLLVTSGIYEQYF. V gene TRBV7-6 combines with J gene TRBJ2-7, with 11 bases lining up with TRBD2. V lost 2 bases to trimming and J lost 4 bases; unmatched junction nucleotides: 7. This CDR3 is built from 16 residues. In germline, CDR1 is SGHVS, CDR2 FNYEAQ. Looking up the rest from reference TRBV7-6 and TRBJ2-7 gives the full variable domain: GAGVSQSPRYKVTKRGQDVALRCDPISGHVSLYWYRQALGQGPEFLTYFNYEAQQDKSGLPNDRFSAERPEGSISTLTIQRTEQRDSAMYRCASSLLVTSGIYEQYFGPGTRLTVT.